The T cell receptor beta chain under discussion was sequenced for a study of read filtering for tumor transcriptome and immune sequencing. Whole-study context: Revised staging placed roughly 8 patients in R-ISS I, around 15 in II, more than five in III.

Per germline, CDR1 LGHDT and CDR2 YNNKEL (reference sequence). The CDR3 covers 14 residues. The V gene end was trimmed by 4 bases and the J gene end by 7 bases; junction bases not matched to a gene: 6. Molecular barcoded adaptors covering alpha/delta and beta/gamma chains were used on roughly 400 ng RNA. From the reads, TCRdb called clonotypes with MiXCR, one entry per CDR3 protein. The sample carries 94,000 or so distinct CDR3 sequences, 9% to 15% recorded once. Sequenced material: a population of CD138-negative cells sorted from bone marrow. This sequence originates from a donor at least 40 years old with multiple myeloma. The chain employs TRBV3-1 and TRBJ1-5; TRBD1 matches 8 bases. CDR3 amino acids: CASSLNTGGQPQHF. DNA for the CDR3: TGTGCCAGCAGCCTAAATACAGGGGGACAGCCCCAGCATTTT.